This is a list of T cell receptor beta chains from one sample in a study of T cells after yellow fever vaccination. Via MiXCR, TCRdb re-called the 5' RACE reads, giving one row per CDR3 protein. The data contain 300,000 to 400,000 distinct CDR3 sequences, about 8.7% of them seen just once; the ten biggest clones take up more than 15%. The sequences come from PBMCs, collected on the day of the first yellow fever vaccination. Receptor source: a man younger than 30 who received the YFV17D yellow fever vaccine. The CDR3 runs from the conserved cysteine through the conserved F or W. Fields, in order: CDR3 protein, CDR3 DNA, D gene, clone size, J gene, V gene. The D gene is left open where the match is weak. Expanded clones get a size class; other rows say once, few or many, or leave the size out.

CDR3: CASSLGAPTLDEQYF
DNA: TGTGCCAGCAGTCTGGGGGCCCCCACTCTGGACGAGCAGTACTTC
D: NA
size: once
J: TRBJ2-7
V: TRBV12-3/TRBV12-4

CDR3: CASSFDRSVDTEAFF
DNA: TGTGCCAGCAGTTTCGACAGGTCCGTAGACACTGAAGCTTTCTTT
D: NA
size: few
J: TRBJ1-1
V: TRBV6-5

CDR3: CASSPLRGVTDTQYF
DNA: TGTGCCAGCAGCCCCCTGCGGGGGGTCACAGATACGCAGTATTTT
D: TRBD2
size: NA
J: TRBJ2-3
V: TRBV7-2

CDR3: CASSQLQGVSNTGELFF
DNA: TGTGCCAGCAGCCAACTACAGGGGGTCTCGAACACCGGGGAGCTGTTTTTT
D: TRBD1
size: many
J: TRBJ2-2
V: TRBV4-2

CDR3: CASSYSADENTGELFF
DNA: TGTGCCAGCAGTTACTCTGCGGACGAGAACACCGGGGAGCTGTTTTTT
D: NA
size: many
J: TRBJ2-2
V: TRBV6-2/TRBV6-3

CDR3: CALPGPHRAEAFF
DNA: TGTGCCTTACCTGGCCCCCATAGGGCCGAAGCTTTCTTT
D: NA
size: NA
J: TRBJ1-1
V: TRBV6-6

CDR3: CAITTDRGGDTQYF
DNA: TGTGCCATCACCACGGACAGGGGGGGAGATACGCAGTATTTT
D: TRBD1
size: NA
J: TRBJ2-3
V: TRBV10-3

CDR3: CASSLDARGRVSGELFF
DNA: TGCGCCAGCAGCTTGGACGCCCGCGGACGCGTGTCCGGGGAGCTGTTTTTT
D: NA
size: NA
J: TRBJ2-2
V: TRBV5-1

CDR3: CASSGPGFYEQYF
DNA: TGTGCCAGCAGTGGACCGGGGTTCTACGAGCAGTACTTC
D: NA
size: many
J: TRBJ2-7
V: TRBV6-1

CDR3: CASSSEGSPIF
DNA: TGTGCCAGCAGCTCGGAGGGTTCCCCCATTTTT
D: NA
size: many
J: TRBJ1-4
V: TRBV7-9

CDR3: CASSLVRGGTTEAFF
DNA: TGTGCCAGCAGCTTAGTAAGGGGGGGGACCACTGAAGCTTTCTTT
D: NA
size: NA
J: TRBJ1-1
V: TRBV7-9

CDR3: CASRQKLNTEAFF
DNA: TGTGCCAGTAGACAGAAATTGAACACTGAAGCTTTCTTT
D: NA
size: NA
J: TRBJ1-1
V: TRBV19

CDR3: CASSYSTPGINEQFF
DNA: TGTGCCAGCAGTTACTCGACGCCAGGCATCAATGAGCAGTTCTTC
D: NA
size: NA
J: TRBJ2-1
V: TRBV6-2/TRBV6-3

CDR3: CASSVGGGSDEQFF
DNA: TGTGCCAGCAGCGTAGGGGGGGGGTCCGATGAGCAGTTCTTC
D: TRBD2
size: NA
J: TRBJ2-1
V: TRBV9

CDR3: CASSARSAGGYNEQFF
DNA: TGTGCCAGCAGTGCGAGGTCGGCGGGGGGCTACAATGAGCAGTTCTTC
D: TRBD2
size: NA
J: TRBJ2-1
V: TRBV7-9

CDR3: CASSPTSGTEYNEQFF
DNA: TGTGCCAGCAGCCCCACAAGCGGGACGGAGTACAATGAGCAGTTCTTC
D: TRBD2
size: few
J: TRBJ2-1
V: TRBV7-2

CDR3: CASGEVLAGGPGANVLTF
DNA: TGTGCCAGCGGAGAAGTACTAGCGGGGGGGCCTGGGGCCAACGTCCTGACTTTC
D: TRBD2
size: few
J: TRBJ2-6
V: TRBV6-1

CDR3: CASSLWGETDTQYF
DNA: TGTGCCAGCAGTTTATGGGGCGAAACAGATACGCAGTATTTT
D: NA
size: NA
J: TRBJ2-3
V: TRBV27

CDR3: CASSPDGLNTGELFF
DNA: TGTGCCAGCTCACCAGATGGGCTTAACACCGGGGAGCTGTTTTTT
D: NA
size: few
J: TRBJ2-2
V: TRBV18

CDR3: CASSFLPQLSTDTQYF
DNA: TGCGCCAGCAGCTTCTTGCCACAACTAAGCACAGATACGCAGTATTTT
D: NA
size: few
J: TRBJ2-3
V: TRBV5-1

CDR3: CASSPAGGFYNEQFF
DNA: TGTGCCAGCAGCCCCGCAGGGGGGTTCTACAATGAGCAGTTCTTC
D: NA
size: NA
J: TRBJ2-1
V: TRBV7-8

CDR3: CASSYTGAGYTF
DNA: TGTGCCAGCAGTTATACAGGGGCTGGCTACACCTTC
D: TRBD1
size: many
J: TRBJ1-2
V: TRBV25-1

CDR3: CASSPRLAGPYEQYF
DNA: TGTGCCAGCAGCCCGCGACTAGCGGGGCCCTACGAGCAGTACTTC
D: TRBD2
size: few
J: TRBJ2-7
V: TRBV13

CDR3: CASLASTGGNYGYTF
DNA: TGCGCCAGCTTAGCTAGTACAGGCGGAAACTATGGCTACACCTTC
D: NA
size: few
J: TRBJ1-2
V: TRBV5-1

CDR3: CSARYSGAYEQYF
DNA: TGCAGTGCTAGATATAGCGGAGCCTACGAGCAGTACTTC
D: NA
size: many
J: TRBJ2-7
V: TRBV20-1

CDR3: CASSQQGGTGGYYGYTF
DNA: TGCGCCAGCAGCCAACAAGGGGGGACAGGGGGCTACTATGGCTACACCTTC
D: TRBD1
size: NA
J: TRBJ1-2
V: TRBV4-3

CDR3: CASSGGLAGAPLNEQFF
DNA: TGCGCCAGCAGCGGCGGACTAGCGGGGGCCCCCCTCAATGAGCAGTTCTTC
D: TRBD2
size: many
J: TRBJ2-1
V: TRBV5-1

CDR3: CASSLFSEARETQYF
DNA: TGCGCCAGCAGCTTGTTTTCGGAAGCCAGGGAGACCCAGTACTTC
D: NA
size: few
J: TRBJ2-5
V: TRBV5-1

CDR3: CASSLGSGGHYQETQYF
DNA: TGCGCCAGCAGCTTGGGTAGCGGGGGCCACTACCAAGAGACCCAGTACTTC
D: TRBD2
size: NA
J: TRBJ2-5
V: TRBV5-1

CDR3: CSARVIVGPGQTQYF
DNA: TGCAGTGCTAGAGTGATAGTGGGACCCGGGCAGACCCAGTACTTC
D: NA
size: few
J: TRBJ2-5
V: TRBV20-1

CDR3: CASSSPQLNEQFF
DNA: TGTGCCAGCAGCTCCCCCCAACTCAATGAGCAGTTCTTC
D: NA
size: NA
J: TRBJ2-1
V: TRBV7-2

CDR3: CSASQSGNTIYF
DNA: TGCAGTGCTTCCCAGTCTGGAAACACCATATATTTT
D: NA
size: NA
J: TRBJ1-3
V: TRBV20-1

CDR3: CASSYPAEANNEQFF
DNA: TGTGCCAGCAGTTACCCCGCTGAAGCCAACAATGAGCAGTTCTTC
D: NA
size: few
J: TRBJ2-1
V: TRBV6-2/TRBV6-3

CDR3: CASSYVRWNSPLHF
DNA: TGTGCCAGCAGTTACGTGCGATGGAATTCACCCCTCCACTTT
D: NA
size: many
J: TRBJ1-6
V: TRBV6-2/TRBV6-3

CDR3: CASSAGPRGTDTQYF
DNA: TGTGCCAGCAGTGCGGGACCTAGAGGCACAGATACGCAGTATTTT
D: NA
size: NA
J: TRBJ2-3
V: TRBV2

CDR3: CASSEDGILSSGNTIYF
DNA: TGTGCCAGCAGTGAAGATGGGATACTAAGCTCTGGAAACACCATATATTTT
D: NA
size: NA
J: TRBJ1-3
V: TRBV6-1

CDR3: CASSEDSSYNEQFF
DNA: TGTGCCAGCAGTGAGGACAGCTCCTACAATGAGCAGTTCTTC
D: NA
size: many
J: TRBJ2-1
V: TRBV27

CDR3: CASSLLPSYNEQFF
DNA: TGTGCCAGCAGCTTACTCCCCTCCTACAATGAGCAGTTCTTC
D: NA
size: NA
J: TRBJ2-1
V: TRBV7-3

CDR3: CASSPPWVAGRETQYF
DNA: TGTGCCAGCAGCCCTCCGTGGGTAGCGGGGAGAGAGACCCAGTACTTC
D: TRBD2
size: many
J: TRBJ2-5
V: TRBV7-9

CDR3: CSAVITSGAGGTQYF
DNA: TGCAGTGCTGTTATTACTAGCGGGGCGGGGGGGACCCAGTACTTC
D: TRBD2
size: NA
J: TRBJ2-5
V: TRBV20-1

CDR3: CASSFERGVINEQFF
DNA: TGTGCCAGCAGCTTTGAGCGGGGGGTCATCAATGAGCAGTTCTTC
D: TRBD2
size: NA
J: TRBJ2-1
V: TRBV7-2

CDR3: CASSQANLAGADEQFF
DNA: TGTGCCAGCAGCCAAGCGAACCTAGCGGGGGCGGATGAGCAGTTCTTC
D: TRBD2
size: many
J: TRBJ2-1
V: TRBV3-1

CDR3: CASSPLAGGESDTQYF
DNA: TGCGCCAGCAGCCCCCTAGCGGGGGGGGAATCAGATACGCAGTATTTT
D: TRBD2
size: few
J: TRBJ2-3
V: TRBV4-3

CDR3: CASSLAASRGANVLTF
DNA: TGTGCCAGCAGCTTGGCAGCGTCTAGGGGGGCCAACGTCCTGACTTTC
D: NA
size: NA
J: TRBJ2-6
V: TRBV5-5

CDR3: CASSLAPLGTGNGYTF
DNA: TGCGCCAGCAGCTTGGCCCCGCTTGGGACAGGGAATGGCTACACCTTC
D: TRBD1
size: many
J: TRBJ1-2
V: TRBV5-1

CDR3: CASSSRTGGTTEAFF
DNA: TGTGCCAGCAGTTCCCGGACAGGGGGTACCACTGAAGCTTTCTTT
D: TRBD1
size: few
J: TRBJ1-1
V: TRBV6-2/TRBV6-3

CDR3: CASSSTQGNTEAFF
DNA: TGTGCCAGCAGCTCGACACAGGGAAACACTGAAGCTTTCTTT
D: NA
size: many
J: TRBJ1-1
V: TRBV7-2

CDR3: CASSLGPSGYNEQFF
DNA: TGCGCCAGCAGCTTGGGGCCTAGCGGCTACAATGAGCAGTTCTTC
D: TRBD2
size: NA
J: TRBJ2-1
V: TRBV5-1

CDR3: CASSQDYRGLGQPQHF
DNA: TGCGCCAGCAGCCAAGATTACCGGGGATTAGGTCAGCCCCAGCATTTT
D: NA
size: few
J: TRBJ1-5
V: TRBV4-3

CDR3: CASSQGLYSGANVLTF
DNA: TGCGCCAGCAGCCAAGGGTTGTATTCTGGGGCCAACGTCCTGACTTTC
D: NA
size: NA
J: TRBJ2-6
V: TRBV4-3

CDR3: CASSFWAGTDTQYF
DNA: TGCGCCAGCAGCTTTTGGGCTGGAACAGATACGCAGTATTTT
D: NA
size: few
J: TRBJ2-3
V: TRBV5-1

CDR3: CASSETGASYGYTF
DNA: TGTGCCAGCAGTGAAACAGGGGCGAGTTATGGCTACACCTTC
D: TRBD1
size: NA
J: TRBJ1-2
V: TRBV7-2

CDR3: CASSYRGEQFF
DNA: TGTGCCAGCAGCTATAGGGGTGAGCAGTTCTTC
D: NA
size: NA
J: TRBJ2-1
V: TRBV6-5